A single sample gave rise to the 27 T cell receptor beta chains below, sequenced in a study of molecular identifiers for immune sequencing clone quantification. TCRdb used MiXCR to reprocess the PCR reads, holding one entry per CDR3 protein. The sample lists around 470,000 distinct CDR3 sequences, roughly 23% occurring once. The sequenced sample was naive CD8+ T cells from blood, with Jurkat cell RNA spiked in. Subset noted: FACS-sorted CD8+CD4-CCR7+CD45RA+ naive T cells. The receptors come from a human donor in good health. Some libraries in this study had Jurkat cell RNA spiked in.

Ten or more counts support this clonotype. The J gene is TRBJ1-1, the V gene TRBV4-2, with TRBD1 identical over 9 bases. Germline V gene lookup returns CDR1 LGHNA and CDR2 YNFKEQ. The CDR3 totals 16 residues. The V and J ends lost 1 base and 4 bases, in that order; junction bases with no gene match: 7. Written as DNA, the CDR3 is TGTGCCAGCAGCCAAGCTCCGGGACAGGGCCTCACTGAAGCTTTCTTT. The encoded protein is CASSQAPGQGLTEAFF.

The chain links TRBV3-1 to TRBJ2-7; TRBD1 matches 7 bases. This CDR3 is 16 amino acids long. CDR1 is LGHDT, CDR2 YNNKEL, per germline (reference sequence). The J segment lost 2 bases and the V segment lost 3 bases, leaving 10 bases of the junction unmatched. CDR3 in DNA: TGTGCCAGCAGCCAGGAACTGACGGGACAGACCTACGAGCAGTACTTC. Amino acid sequence: CASSQELTGQTYEQYF.

This clonotype was seen at least ten times. The V and J genes are TRBV27 and TRBJ2-7; D is unclear. Trimming stripped 3 bases from V and 4 bases from J, with 13 bases between. Germline V CDR1 and CDR2: MNHEY, SMNVEV (reference sequence). The CDR3 contains 14 residues. CDR3 bases: TGTGCCAGCAGTTTCGGCAGGCCTGGGTACGAGCAGTACTTC. It translates to CASSFGRPGYEQYF.

Regarding this clonotype: A clone one base away is much larger, so this may be a read error. CDR3 sequence: CASSLSGYHYEQYF. The CDR3 region has the DNA TGTGCCAGCAGCCTTAGCGGGTATCACTACGAGCAGTACTTC. The chain recombines TRBV7-2 with TRBJ2-7, with 7 bases fitting TRBD2. CDR1 is SGHTA, CDR2 FQGNSA, per germline. This CDR3 comprises 14 residues. The J segment lost 3 bases and the V segment lost 5 bases, leaving 7 bases of the junction unmatched.

There are many counts of this clonotype. The rearrangement links TRBV15 to TRBJ2-3, with 10 bases fitting TRBD2. V was pared by 0 bases and J by 3 bases, with 6 bases of the junction left unmatched. CDR1 and CDR2 from the germline V gene are LNHNV and YYDKDF (reference sequence). This CDR3 contains 17 residues. The CDR3 reads CATSREGGLAVTDTQYF. In DNA form, the CDR3 reads TGTGCCACCAGCAGAGAGGGAGGACTAGCGGTGACAGATACGCAGTATTTT.

This clonotype was counted between two and nine times. The chain uses TRBV6-1 and TRBJ1-3, with no clear D. V lost 2 bases, J lost 0 bases, and 8 bases lay in between. The CDR3 is 15 residues long. CDR1 is MNHNS and CDR2 is SASEGT in the germline V gene. This CDR3 is CASSEIRFSGNTIYF. For the CDR3, the DNA is TGTGCCAGCAGTGAAATAAGGTTCTCTGGAAACACCATATATTTT.

The chain uses TRBV9 and TRBJ2-7; 7 positions match TRBD1. The trim removed 3 bases at V and 7 bases at J, leaving 7 bases unmatched. The CDR3 is made up of 13 amino acids. Germline loops: CDR1 SGDLS, CDR2 YYNGEE. CDR3 sequence reads: CASSEGAEREQYF. CDR3 in DNA: TGTGCCAGCAGCGAGGGGGCAGAAAGGGAGCAGTACTTC.

This clonotype occurred many times. J is TRBJ2-6 and V is TRBV7-9, with no clear D. The germline V gene encodes CDR1 SEHNR and CDR2 FQNEAQ (reference sequence). V lost 4 bases and J lost 0, with 13 bases in between. This CDR3 spans 17 amino acids. The CDR3, as DNA: TGTGCCAGCAGCTATAATCCCCAGAGCTCTGGGGCCAACGTCCTGACTTTC. Encoded protein: CASSYNPQSSGANVLTF.

This chain links TRBV19 with TRBJ2-7; the D gene is possibly TRBD1 (5 bases). V shed 5 bases and J shed 0 bases, with 11 bases lying between them. Per the germline V gene, CDR1 is LNHDA and CDR2 is SQIVND (reference sequence). This CDR3 has 14 amino acids. CDR3 sequence: CASSWGLPSYEQYF. The CDR3 DNA reads TGTGCCAGTAGTTGGGGCTTGCCCTCCTACGAGCAGTACTTC.

To note about this clonotype: A read error may produce the germline difference seen at one junction end. The genes are TRBV28 and TRBJ2-3, with D possibly being TRBD1 (6 bases). This CDR3 has 15 residues. Germline CDR1 MDHEN, CDR2 SYDVKM. The chain's CDR3 is CASSYSRGNTDTRYF. The CDR3 coding sequence is TGTGCCAGCAGCTATTCTAGGGGGAACACAGATACGCGGTATTTT.

Of note for this clonotype: A much more abundant neighbour one base away suggests this may be a read error. The rearrangement joins TRBV4-3 to TRBJ2-7; 9 bases align to TRBD1. Germline V lookup: CDR1 LGHNA, CDR2 YSLEER. This CDR3 region has 15 residues. In nucleotides, the CDR3 is TGCGCCAGCGGCCAAGATGGAGGGACAGGGTACGAGCAGTACTTC. It translates to CASGQDGGTGYEQYF.

This chain connects TRBV25-1 to TRBJ2-7; D gene ambiguous. Germline V gene sequence: CDR1 MGHDK, CDR2 SYGVNS. The CDR3 spans 14 residues. V dropped 2 bases and J dropped 2 bases, with 10 bases sitting between them. The CDR3 is CASSEPEYPYEQYF. CDR3 DNA sequence: TGTGCCAGCAGTGAACCGGAATACCCCTACGAGCAGTACTTC.

This chain connects TRBV19 to TRBJ1-5, with TRBD1 identical over 8 bases. V lost 6 bases and J lost 3; bases outside the gene matches: 7. This CDR3 is 15 amino acids long. Germline CDR1 and CDR2: LNHDA and SQIVND (reference sequence). In DNA, the CDR3 is TGTGCCAGTAGCCGGGGGACAGGAGCCAATCAGCCCCAGCATTTT. It is translated as CASSRGTGANQPQHF.

This clonotype was seen once. Since the CDR3 does not end with the conserved phenylalanine or tryptophan, this likely comes from a read error. The chain uses TRBV7-9 and TRBJ1-1; D remains unclear. The CDR3 has 13 amino acids. V was clipped by 0 bases and J by 1 base, with 3 bases between them. The germline V gene encodes CDR1 SEHNR and CDR2 FQNEAQ (reference sequence). The CDR3 region has the DNA TGTGCCAGCAGCTTAGCCCCGAACACTGAAGCTTTCCTT. Translated, it gives CASSLAPNTEAFL.

Regarding this clonotype: Since the CDR3 does not end with the conserved phenylalanine or tryptophan, this likely comes from a read error. The chain has TRBV7-9 and TRBJ2-2; the D gene could be TRBD1 or TRBD2 (6 bases each). CDR3 length: 17 amino acids. Germline CDR1 reads SEHNR; CDR2 reads FQNEAQ (reference sequence). V was trimmed by 4 bases and J by 9 bases, leaving 24 bases between them. This CDR3 is CASSSPRDKEFPRELFS. The CDR3 DNA sequence: TGTGCCAGCAGCTCCCCGCGGGACAAAGAATTTCCTCGGGAGCTGTTTTCT.

As concerns this clonotype: Being one base from a much bigger clone, this may be a read error. The conserved phenylalanine or tryptophan is not found at the CDR3 terminus, so this likely reflects a read error. V is TRBV12-5 and J is TRBJ2-3, with a possible D match to TRBD1 (5 bases). The germline gives CDR1 LGHNT, CDR2 FRNRAP. The CDR3 length is 14 residues. V lost 2 bases to trimming and J lost 6 bases, with 12 bases between them. CDR3 sequence reads: CASGLSQGGDTQYL. The CDR3 bases are TGTGCTAGTGGTTTGAGTCAGGGTGGCGATACGCAGTATCTT.

As for this clonotype: This sequence may be a read error, since a much larger clone differs from it by one base. V and J are TRBV19 and TRBJ2-2; D is undetermined. V lost 10 bases to trimming and J lost 6 bases, with 15 bases between them. The CDR3 has 13 amino acids. CDR1 and CDR2 from the germline V gene are LNHDA and SQIVND (reference sequence). In nucleotides, the CDR3 is TGTGCCATTTTGACCCAGGACGCCGGGGAGCTGTTTTTT. Amino acid sequence: CAILTQDAGELFF.

CDR3 protein: CASSASGTYYEQYF. The CDR3 coding sequence is TGTGCCAGCAGCGCCTCCGGGACTTACTACGAGCAGTACTTC. The chain combines TRBV5-4 with TRBJ2-7, with a tentative D call TRBD2 (6 bases). Germline V gives CDR1 SGHNT, CDR2 YYREEE (reference sequence). The CDR3 consists of 14 residues. V lost 4 bases, J lost 3 bases, and 14 bases lay in between.

This clonotype occurred many times. V gene TRBV29-1 combines with J gene TRBJ1-1; D is uncertain. Germline V gene data show CDR1 as SQVTM and CDR2 as ANQGSEA. The length of the CDR3 is 12 residues. Trimming pared 0 bases from V and 1 base from J, leaving 3 bases between. The CDR3: CSVEEQNTEAFF. CDR3 in DNA: TGCAGCGTTGAAGAACAGAACACTGAAGCTTTCTTT.

Only a few counts were recorded for this clonotype. The rearrangement uses TRBV5-4 and TRBJ1-5; tentative D call: TRBD1 (6 bases). With 0 bases removed from V and 3 bases from J, the gap between germline ends came to 16 bases. The CDR3 runs to 17 residues. CDR1 and CDR2 from the germline V gene are SGHNT and YYREEE (reference sequence). The CDR3 spells CASSLARDKDPNQPQHF. In DNA form, the CDR3 reads TGTGCCAGCAGCTTGGCTAGGGACAAAGACCCCAATCAGCCCCAGCATTTT.

The chain has TRBV7-9 and TRBJ2-2; 11 bases align to TRBD2. The CDR3 is 16 residues long. Germline CDR1 reads SEHNR; CDR2 reads FQNEAQ (reference sequence). The trim removed 4 bases at V and 4 bases at J, leaving 5 bases unmatched. The CDR3 spells CASSSALAGVTGELFF. The CDR3 bases are TGTGCCAGCAGCTCTGCACTAGCGGGAGTCACCGGGGAGCTGTTTTTT.

This clonotype was observed at least ten times. This chain links TRBV9 with TRBJ2-7; 8 bases are a match to TRBD2. Germline-derived CDR1 and CDR2 are SGDLS and YYNGEE. The CDR3 has 15 amino acids. With 4 bases clipped from V and 2 bases from J, the junction kept 8 bases outside the gene matches. CDR3 sequence reads: CASSSGGARTYEQYF. CDR3 nucleotide sequence: TGTGCCAGCAGCTCCGGGGGGGCAAGGACCTACGAGCAGTACTTC.

This clonotype was found many times. This rearrangement joins TRBV19 to TRBJ2-7; D is undetermined. CDR3 length equals 12 residues. Trimming took off 7 bases at V and 2 bases at J, with 9 bases between the two ends. CDR1 is LNHDA, CDR2 SQIVND, per germline (reference sequence). CDR3 sequence (DNA): TGTGCCAGTATGTCTCCGGCCTACGAGCAGTACTTC. This encodes CASMSPAYEQYF.

The gene calls are TRBV11-2 and TRBJ1-2; 11 nucleotides agree with TRBD1. There are 14 residues in the CDR3. V lost 6 bases, J lost 5 bases, and 5 bases stayed unmatched. Germline V gives CDR1 SGHAT, CDR2 FQNNGV. CDR3 in DNA: TGTGCCAGCAGACCGGACAGGGGGCTGTATGGCTACACCTTC. Its protein product is CASRPDRGLYGYTF.

This clonotype appeared many times. A junction end diverges from the germline sequence, so it may reflect a read error. CDR3 sequence: CASSITGDYGYTF. The CDR3, as DNA: TGTGCCAGCAGCATTACAGGGGACTACGGCTACACCTTC. The J gene is TRBJ1-2, the V gene TRBV12-3 or TRBV12-4, with 7 bases fitting TRBD1. CDR3 length: 13 residues.

Here the CDR3 reads CAISDTGSNNQPQHF. CDR3 in DNA: TGTGCCATCAGTGATACAGGGAGTAACAATCAGCCCCAGCATTTT. V is TRBV10-3 and J is TRBJ1-5; D may be TRBD1 (6 bases). The CDR3 consists of 15 residues. V was pared by 3 bases and J by 3 bases, with 12 bases between. Germline V gene sequence: CDR1 ENHRY, CDR2 SYGVKD.

The chain has TRBV4-2 and TRBJ2-5, with TRBD1 matching over 7 bases. CDR1 LGHNA and CDR2 YNFKEQ come from the germline V gene. This CDR3 is built from 17 residues. Unmatched junction bases numbered 12, after V lost 4 bases and J lost 1 base. The CDR3 loop is CASSRTGSGQLQETQYF. The CDR3, as DNA: TGTGCCAGCAGCCGAACCGGTTCGGGACAGCTCCAAGAGACCCAGTACTTC.